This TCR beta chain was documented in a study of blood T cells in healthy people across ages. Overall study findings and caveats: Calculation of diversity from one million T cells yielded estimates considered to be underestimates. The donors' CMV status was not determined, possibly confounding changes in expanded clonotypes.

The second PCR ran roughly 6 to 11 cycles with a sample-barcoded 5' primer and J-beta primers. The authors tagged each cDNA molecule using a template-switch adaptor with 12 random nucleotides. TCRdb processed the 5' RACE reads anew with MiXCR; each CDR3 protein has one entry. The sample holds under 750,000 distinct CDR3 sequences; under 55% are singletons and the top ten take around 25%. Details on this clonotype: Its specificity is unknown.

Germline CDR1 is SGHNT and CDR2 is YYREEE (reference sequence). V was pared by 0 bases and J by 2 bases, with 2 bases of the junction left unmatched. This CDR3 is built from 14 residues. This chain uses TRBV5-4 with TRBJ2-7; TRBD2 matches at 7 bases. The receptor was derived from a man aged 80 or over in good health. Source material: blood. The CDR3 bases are TGTGCCAGCAGCTTGGGTGGGACTACCTACGAGCAGTACTTC. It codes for CASSLGGTTYEQYF. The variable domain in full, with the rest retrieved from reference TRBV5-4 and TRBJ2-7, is ETGVTQSPTHLIKTRGQQVTLRCSSQSGHNTVSWYQQALGQGPQFIFQYYREEENGRGNFPPRFSGLQFPNYSSELNVNALELDDSALYLCASSLGGTTYEQYFGPGTRLTVT.